The clone carrying this T cell receptor (beta chain) was counted a single time. The data belong to a study of blood T cell repertoires in COVID-19. Across the whole study: Sources were T cells, B-cell-depleted T cells, or PBMCs; the material itself was cDNA or gDNA.

V lost 5 bases and J lost 3; bases outside the gene matches: 6. In germline, CDR1 is MNHNY, CDR2 SVGAGI (reference sequence). The length of the CDR3 is 16 residues. Authors' data handling: From reference gene primer amplification, estimates of nucleated cell counts were derived. The protocol was immunoSEQ multiplex PCR, while the TCRdb copy is restricted to in-frame clones and leaves out a portion. V and J calls and clone size are copied from that table; D and trimming were computed from the DNA. This sample has 15,000 to 20,000 clones, with 85% found just once. This TCR was sampled from a man older than 75 with acute or convalescent COVID-19. The sequencing sample was made of peripheral blood. The J gene is TRBJ2-2, the V gene TRBV6-6, with TRBD1 matching 10 bases. DNA for the CDR3: TGTGCCAGCAGTCTCGACAGGGGGCGGGACACCGGGGAGCTGTTTTTT. This sequence encodes CASSLDRGRDTGELFF.